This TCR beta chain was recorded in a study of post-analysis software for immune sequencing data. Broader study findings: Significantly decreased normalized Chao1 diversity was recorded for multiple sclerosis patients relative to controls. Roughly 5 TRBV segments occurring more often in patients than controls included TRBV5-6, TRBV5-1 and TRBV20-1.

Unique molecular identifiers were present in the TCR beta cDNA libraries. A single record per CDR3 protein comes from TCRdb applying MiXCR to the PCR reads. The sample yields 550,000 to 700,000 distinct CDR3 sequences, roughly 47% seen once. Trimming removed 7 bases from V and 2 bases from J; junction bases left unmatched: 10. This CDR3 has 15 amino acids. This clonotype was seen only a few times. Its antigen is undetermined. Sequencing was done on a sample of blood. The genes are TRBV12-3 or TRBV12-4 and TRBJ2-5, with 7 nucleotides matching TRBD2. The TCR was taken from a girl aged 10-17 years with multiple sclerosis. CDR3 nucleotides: TGTGCCAGCAACCCTCGAGCGGGGTCACAAGAGACCCAGTACTTC. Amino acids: CASNPRAGSQETQYF.